This T cell receptor (beta chain) came from a study of PD-1 blockade in classical Hodgkin lymphoma. General study points: Complete responders' baseline diversity resembled that of newly diagnosed patients.

Trimming took 0 bases from V and 4 from J; bases not matched to a gene: 9. This CDR3 contains 17 residues. The germline CDR1 and CDR2 sequences are LGHNA and YSLEER. Each patient experienced a relapse that followed autologous stem cell transplantation, and brentuximab vedotin exposure varied. This clone showed up just once. What it binds is unknown. Libraries were prepared by immunoSEQ multiplex PCR; TCRdb keeps only in-frame clonotypes and omits some of them. The sample consists of some 100,000 clones, around 88% of them appearing once. The V gene is TRBV4-3, the J gene TRBJ2-3; 8 positions match TRBD1. The receptor comes from a human donor with classical Hodgkin lymphoma. The source material was peripheral blood mononuclear cells (PBMCs), sampled before the second cycle of nivolumab. The CDR3 is CASSQETGEFRADTQYF. The CDR3 DNA is TGCGCCAGCAGCCAAGAGACAGGGGAGTTTCGGGCAGATACGCAGTATTTT.